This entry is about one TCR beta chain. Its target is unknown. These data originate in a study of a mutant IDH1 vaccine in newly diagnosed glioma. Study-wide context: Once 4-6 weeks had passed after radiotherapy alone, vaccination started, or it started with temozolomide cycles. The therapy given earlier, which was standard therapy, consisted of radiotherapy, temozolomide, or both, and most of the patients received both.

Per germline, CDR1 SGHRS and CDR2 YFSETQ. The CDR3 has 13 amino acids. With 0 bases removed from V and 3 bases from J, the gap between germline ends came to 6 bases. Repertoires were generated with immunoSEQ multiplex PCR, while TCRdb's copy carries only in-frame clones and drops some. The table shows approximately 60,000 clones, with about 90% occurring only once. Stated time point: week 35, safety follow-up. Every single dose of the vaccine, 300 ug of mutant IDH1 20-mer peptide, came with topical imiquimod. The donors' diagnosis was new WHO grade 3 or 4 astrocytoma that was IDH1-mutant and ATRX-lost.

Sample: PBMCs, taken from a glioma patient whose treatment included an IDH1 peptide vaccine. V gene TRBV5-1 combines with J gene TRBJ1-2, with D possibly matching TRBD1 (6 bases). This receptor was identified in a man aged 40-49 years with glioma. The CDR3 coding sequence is TGCGCCAGCAGCTTGGGGACAGACTATGGCTACACCTTC. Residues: CASSLGTDYGYTF.